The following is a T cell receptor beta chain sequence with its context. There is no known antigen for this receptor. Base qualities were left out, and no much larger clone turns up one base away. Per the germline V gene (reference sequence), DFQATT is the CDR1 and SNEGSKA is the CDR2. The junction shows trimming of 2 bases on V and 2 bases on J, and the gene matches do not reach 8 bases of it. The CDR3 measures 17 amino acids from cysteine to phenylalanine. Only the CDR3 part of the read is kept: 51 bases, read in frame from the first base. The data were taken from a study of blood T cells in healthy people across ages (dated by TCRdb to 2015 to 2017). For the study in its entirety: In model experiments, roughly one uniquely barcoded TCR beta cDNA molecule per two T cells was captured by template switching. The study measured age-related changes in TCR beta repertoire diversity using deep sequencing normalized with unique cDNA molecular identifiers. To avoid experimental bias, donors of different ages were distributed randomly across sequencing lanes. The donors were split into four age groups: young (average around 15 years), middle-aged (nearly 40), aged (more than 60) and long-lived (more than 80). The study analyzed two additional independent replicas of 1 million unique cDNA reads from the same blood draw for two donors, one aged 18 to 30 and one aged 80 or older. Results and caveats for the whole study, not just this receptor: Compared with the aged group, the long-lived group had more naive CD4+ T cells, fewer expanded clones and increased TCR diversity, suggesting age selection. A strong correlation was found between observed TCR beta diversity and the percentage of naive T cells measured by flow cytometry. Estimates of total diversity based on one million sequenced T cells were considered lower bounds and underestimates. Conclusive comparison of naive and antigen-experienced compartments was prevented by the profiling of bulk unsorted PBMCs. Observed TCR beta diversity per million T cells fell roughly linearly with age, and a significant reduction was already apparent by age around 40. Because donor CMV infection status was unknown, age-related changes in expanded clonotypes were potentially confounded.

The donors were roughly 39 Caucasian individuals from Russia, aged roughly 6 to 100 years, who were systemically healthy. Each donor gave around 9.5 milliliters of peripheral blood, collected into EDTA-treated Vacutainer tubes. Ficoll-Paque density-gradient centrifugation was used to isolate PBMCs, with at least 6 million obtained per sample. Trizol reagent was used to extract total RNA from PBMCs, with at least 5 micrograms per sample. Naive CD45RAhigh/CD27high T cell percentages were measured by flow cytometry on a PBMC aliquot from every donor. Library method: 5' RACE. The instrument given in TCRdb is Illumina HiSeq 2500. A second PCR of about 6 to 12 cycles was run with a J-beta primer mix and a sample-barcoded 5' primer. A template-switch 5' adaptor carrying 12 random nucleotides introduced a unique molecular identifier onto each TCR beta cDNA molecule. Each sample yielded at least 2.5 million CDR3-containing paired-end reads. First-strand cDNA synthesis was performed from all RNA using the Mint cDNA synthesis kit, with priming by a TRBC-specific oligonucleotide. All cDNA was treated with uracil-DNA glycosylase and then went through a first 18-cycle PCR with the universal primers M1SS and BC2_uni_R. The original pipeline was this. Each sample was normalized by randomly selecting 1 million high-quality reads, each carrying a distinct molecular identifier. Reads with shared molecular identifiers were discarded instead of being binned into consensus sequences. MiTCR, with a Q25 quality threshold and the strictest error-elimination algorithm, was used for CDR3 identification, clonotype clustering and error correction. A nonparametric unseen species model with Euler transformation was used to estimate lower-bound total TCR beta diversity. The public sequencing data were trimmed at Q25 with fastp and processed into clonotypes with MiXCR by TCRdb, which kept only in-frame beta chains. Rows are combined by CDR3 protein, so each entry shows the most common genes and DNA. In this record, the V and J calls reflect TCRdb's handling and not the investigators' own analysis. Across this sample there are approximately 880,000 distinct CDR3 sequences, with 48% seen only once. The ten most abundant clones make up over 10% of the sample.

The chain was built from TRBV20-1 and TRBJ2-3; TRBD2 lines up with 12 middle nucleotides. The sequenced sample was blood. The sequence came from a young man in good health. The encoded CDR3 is CSARSLLAGGYTDTQYF. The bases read TGCAGTGCTAGATCCCTACTAGCGGGGGGCTACACAGATACGCAGTATTTT.